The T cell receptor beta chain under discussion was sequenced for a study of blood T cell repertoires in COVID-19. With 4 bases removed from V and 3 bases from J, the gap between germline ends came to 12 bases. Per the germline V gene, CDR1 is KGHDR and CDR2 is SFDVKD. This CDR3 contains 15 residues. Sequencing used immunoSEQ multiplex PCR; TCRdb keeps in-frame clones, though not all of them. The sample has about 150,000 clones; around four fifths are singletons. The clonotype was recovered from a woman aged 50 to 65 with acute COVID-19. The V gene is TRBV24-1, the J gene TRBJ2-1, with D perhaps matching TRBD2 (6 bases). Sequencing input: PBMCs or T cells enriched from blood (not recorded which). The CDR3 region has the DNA TGTGCCACCAGTGAGGGGCTAGCGAGCTACAATGAGCAGTTCTTC. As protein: CATSEGLASYNEQFF.